Presented here are 26 T cell receptor beta chains from one specimen sequenced in a study of CD8 T cells in ankylosing spondylitis. TCRdb analysed the 5' RACE reads with MiXCR anew, one entry per CDR3 protein. The sample holds about 36,000 distinct CDR3 sequences, about 6% seen once. The sample taken for sequencing was blood, either unsorted or a sorted T cell fraction (not recorded which). The receptors here all came from a male donor with ankylosing spondylitis or in good health (not recorded which).

This clonotype was recorded many times. The chain joins TRBV18 to TRBJ2-7, with D possibly called TRBD1 or TRBD2 (5 bases each). This CDR3 spans 16 amino acids. With 5 bases removed from V and 4 bases from J, the gap between germline ends came to 21 bases. CDR1 KGHSH and CDR2 LQKENI come from the germline V gene. In DNA form, the CDR3 reads TGTGCCAGCTCATACGACCGGGACCCCTCTTCATACGAGCAGTACTTC. This encodes CASSYDRDPSSYEQYF.

This clonotype was seen at least ten times. This chain joins TRBV25-1 and TRBJ2-3; 9 nucleotides match TRBD1. The CDR3 is 19 amino acids. Germline CDR1 is MGHDK and CDR2 is SYGVNS. With 4 bases clipped from V and 2 bases from J, the junction kept 16 bases outside the gene matches. In nucleotides, the CDR3 is TGTGCCAGCAGTGGACACTCGGGACAGGGCACGGTTTTCACAGATACGCAGTATTTT. Its protein product is CASSGHSGQGTVFTDTQYF.

This clonotype appeared many times. The rearrangement uses TRBV7-9 and TRBJ1-2; no firm D call. Trimming left V 4 bases short and J 5 bases short, with 11 bases between. CDR3 length equals 13 residues. Germline lookup yields CDR1 SEHNR and CDR2 FQNEAQ (reference sequence). DNA of the CDR3: TGTGCCAGCAGCTCGATCCGAGGGTATGGCTACACCTTC. This encodes CASSSIRGYGYTF. Looking up the rest from reference TRBV7-9 and TRBJ1-2 gives the full variable domain: DTGVSQNPRHKITKRGQNVTFRCDPISEHNRLYWYRQTLGQGPEFLTYFQNEAQLEKSRLLSDRFSAERPKGSFSTLEIQRTEQGDSAMYLCASSSIRGYGYTFGSGTRLTVV.

This clonotype was detected many times. V gene TRBV20-1 combines with J gene TRBJ2-5; D unresolved. The germline V and J ends were trimmed by 0 bases and 14 bases, with 19 bases remaining between them. The CDR3 runs to 13 residues. Germline assignment: CDR1 DFQATT and CDR2 SNEGSKA (reference sequence). This chain's CDR3 is CSARDWGPIGSYF. For the CDR3, the DNA is TGCAGTGCTAGAGATTGGGGTCCCATCGGCTCCTACTTC.

Concerning this clonotype: One base away lies a much larger clone, so this may be a sequencing read error. This rearrangement joins TRBV12-3 or TRBV12-4 to TRBJ2-2, with a tentative D call TRBD1 (5 bases). V lost 7 bases, J lost 1 base, and 13 bases lay in between. The CDR3 consists of 15 residues. The CDR3 nucleotides are TGTGCCAGCAATTTCGTGGACAAGAACACCGGGGAGCTGTTTTTT. Its protein product is CASNFVDKNTGELFF.

This clonotype was counted ten times or more. V is TRBV12-3 or TRBV12-4 and J is TRBJ2-2, with TRBD1 identical over 10 bases. V lost 1 base, J lost 8 bases, and 7 bases stayed unmatched. The CDR3 sequence is 16 residues long. CDR3 sequence (DNA): TGTGCCAGCAGTTTAGGGACAGGGGGTTTCGGAGGGGAGCTGTTTTTT. Translating gives CASSLGTGGFGGELFF.

In this sample, this clonotype turned up many times. This chain links TRBV27 with TRBJ1-6; unclear D gene. The CDR3 covers 14 residues. The ends were cut back, 4 bases at V and 16 bases at J, with 20 bases in the middle. The V gene's germline CDR1 is MNHEY and CDR2 SMNVEV (reference sequence). CDR3 bases: TGTGCCAGCAGTTCGGGGAAAGGACTACCTTCTCTCCACTTT. Protein: CASSSGKGLPSLHF.

This clonotype came up many times. The chain couples TRBV20-1 to TRBJ2-4, with no clear D. Germline values: CDR1 DFQATT, CDR2 SNEGSKA (reference sequence). The CDR3 is 12 residues long. V was pared by 3 bases and J by 8 bases, with 11 bases between. CDR3 DNA: TGCAGTGCTAGTTCGCAGATGTACATTCAGTACTTC. Its protein product is CSASSQMYIQYF.

The chain links TRBV20-1 to TRBJ2-1; 8 bases are a match to TRBD1. The CDR3 is made up of 16 amino acids. CDR1 is DFQATT and CDR2 is SNEGSKA in the germline V gene (reference sequence). V was clipped by 0 bases and J by 1 base; unmatched bases: 5. CDR3 DNA: TGCAGTGCTAGAGATTTCCAGGGGGCGTCCTACAATGAGCAGTTCTTC. This sequence encodes CSARDFQGASYNEQFF.

This clonotype was seen ten or more times. V is TRBV6-2 or TRBV6-3 and J is TRBJ1-5; D remains ambiguous. The CDR3 contains 13 residues. Germline V CDR1 and CDR2: MNHEY, SVGEGT. V shed 8 bases and J shed 3 bases, with 11 bases lying between them. The CDR3 protein is CASCPLPNQPQHF. CDR3 coding DNA: TGTGCCAGCTGCCCCCTTCCCAATCAGCCCCAGCATTTT.

This clonotype was detected ten times or more. This chain links TRBV29-1 with TRBJ2-3; tentatively, D is TRBD1 or TRBD2 (5 bases each). This CDR3 is built from 15 residues. V was pared by 6 bases and J by 0 bases, with 16 bases between. CDR1 is SQVTM and CDR2 is ANQGSEA in the germline V gene. The CDR3 loop reads CSVRGPGDSTDTQYF. The CDR3 DNA sequence: TGCAGCGTGAGGGGCCCCGGAGACAGCACAGATACGCAGTATTTT.

The table lists this clonotype with many counts. This sequence joins TRBV7-9 and TRBJ2-6; D call uncertain. This CDR3 has 12 residues. V was trimmed by 1 base and J by 13 bases, leaving 8 bases between them. Germline CDR1 is SEHNR and CDR2 is FQNEAQ (reference sequence). The CDR3 DNA is TGTGCCAGCAGCTTAGAATATCGTGTCCTGACTTTC. Its protein is CASSLEYRVLTF.

There are many counts of this clonotype. The chain uses TRBV5-4 and TRBJ1-3, with TRBD1 identical over 7 bases. Losses at the gene ends were 4 bases for V and 7 bases for J; bases not matched to a gene: 8. This CDR3 contains 14 residues. Germline V gene sequence: CDR1 SGHNT, CDR2 YYREEE (reference sequence). The CDR3 region is CASSLDRDLNTIYF. Here the CDR3 DNA reads TGTGCCAGCAGCCTAGACAGGGATTTGAACACCATATATTTT.

This clonotype was detected many times. V usage is TRBV20-1 and J usage is TRBJ2-1; D might be TRBD2 (6 bases). Between the trimmed V and J ends, which lost 5 bases and 6 bases, there was a span of 17 bases. The CDR3 contains 14 residues. Germline values: CDR1 DFQATT, CDR2 SNEGSKA (reference sequence). CDR3 amino acids: CSAQAGRTSNEQFF. CDR3 DNA: TGCAGTGCTCAAGCGGGCCGAACAAGCAATGAGCAGTTCTTC.

This clonotype was found many times. V is TRBV5-1 and J is TRBJ1-2, with D perhaps TRBD1 (5 bases). The CDR3 runs 13 residues. V was shortened by 2 bases and J by 8 bases, with 13 bases between the two germline ends. Germline lookup yields CDR1 SGHRS and CDR2 YFSETQ. CDR3 residues: CASSLIGVRGYTF. DNA of the CDR3: TGCGCCAGCAGCTTAATAGGGGTCCGGGGCTACACCTTC. The full variable domain, its missing parts supplied by reference TRBV5-1 and TRBJ1-2, is KAGVTQTPRYLIKTRGQQVTLSCSPISGHRSVSWYQQTPGQGLQFLFEYFSETQRNKGNFPGRFSGRQFSNSRSEMNVSTLELGDSALYLCASSLIGVRGYTFGSGTRLTVV.

This clonotype was detected many times. CDR3 region: CASSQGTGDFYEQYF. CDR3 nucleotides: TGTGCCAGCAGTCAAGGAACAGGGGATTTCTACGAGCAGTACTTC. The chain combines TRBV6-1 with TRBJ2-7; 7 nucleotides match TRBD1. Per the germline V gene, CDR1 is MNHNS and CDR2 is SASEGT. This CDR3 is 15 amino acids long. Trimming cost V 5 bases and J 3 bases; bases outside gene matches: 10.

This clonotype occurred a few times. A much larger clone lies a single base off, so this may be a read error. The rearrangement links TRBV28 to TRBJ2-1; no definite D call. CDR1 and CDR2 from the germline V gene are MDHEN and SYDVKM. This CDR3 contains 14 residues. The V and J ends lost 5 bases and 8 bases respectively, with 16 bases between them. This CDR3 reads CASSPPHLGDEQFF. CDR3 nucleotide sequence: TGTGCCAGCAGTCCCCCCCACCTGGGCGATGAGCAGTTCTTC.

This clonotype was observed many times. J is TRBJ2-7 and V is TRBV6-2 or TRBV6-3, with 9 bases lining up with TRBD1. J lost 4 bases, V lost 4 bases, and 17 bases had no gene match. The germline CDR1 and CDR2 sequences are MNHEY and SVGEGT. This CDR3 contains 18 residues. The DNA for the CDR3 is TGTGCCAGCAGTTTCCATCGATCAGACAGGGGGATATTGTACGAGCAGTACTTC. Its translation is CASSFHRSDRGILYEQYF.

The V and J genes are TRBV5-1 and TRBJ1-4; a possible D gene is TRBD1 (6 bases). V was shortened by 4 bases and J by 4 bases, with 14 bases between the two germline ends. The CDR3 contains 15 residues. Germline CDR1 is SGHRS and CDR2 is YFSETQ. The CDR3 region has the DNA TGCGCCAGCAGCCCGGGCGGACAGATTAATGAAAAACTGTTTTTT. It encodes CASSPGGQINEKLFF.

The table lists this clonotype with many counts. The chain has TRBV7-3 and TRBJ2-7; 8 bases agree with TRBD1. Trimming took 2 bases from V and 2 from J; bases not matched to a gene: 2. CDR1 SGHTA and CDR2 FQGTGA come from the germline V gene. The length of the CDR3 is 14 residues. The CDR3 nucleotides are TGTGCCAGCAGCTTAGACAGGGGTCCCTACGAGCAGTACTTC. Residues: CASSLDRGPYEQYF.

This sequence joins TRBV6-6 and TRBJ1-1; D uncertain. V gave up 6 bases and J gave up 3 bases, with 11 bases separating them. There are 13 residues in the CDR3. Germline loops: CDR1 MNHNY, CDR2 SVGAGI (reference sequence). This CDR3 reads CASRSGSYTEAFF. The CDR3 region has the DNA TGTGCCAGCAGGTCCGGGAGTTACACTGAAGCTTTCTTT.

This clonotype was detected ten times or more. The V and J genes are TRBV5-1 and TRBJ2-3; D not certain. Per germline, CDR1 SGHRS and CDR2 YFSETQ. V dropped 2 bases and J dropped 5 bases, with 9 bases sitting between them. The CDR3 extends over 13 amino acids. The CDR3: CASSFGPEDTQYF. The CDR3 DNA sequence: TGCGCCAGCAGCTTCGGACCAGAAGATACGCAGTATTTT.

Notes on this clonotype: A much larger clone differs by one base, so this may be a read error. V is TRBV28 and J is TRBJ1-1; tentatively, D is TRBD1 (6 bases). CDR1 is MDHEN, CDR2 SYDVKM, per germline. The CDR3 covers 14 residues. The CDR3 DNA reads as TGTGCCAGCAGTTACGGGGGCCTAAACACTGAATCTTTCTTT. Protein sequence: CASSYGGLNTESFF.

At least ten counts were recorded for this clonotype. V gene TRBV14 combines with J gene TRBJ1-2; no definite D call. Trimming took off 2 bases at V and 7 bases at J, with 20 bases between the two ends. Per the germline V gene, CDR1 is SGHDN and CDR2 is FVKESK. The CDR3 extends over 16 amino acids. CDR3 sequence (DNA): TGTGCCAGCAGCCAAAGGACCGTTGGGGTTCCATTTGGCTACACCTTC. Protein product: CASSQRTVGVPFGYTF.

This clonotype was counted at least ten times. This chain joins TRBV9 and TRBJ2-1; D unclear. This CDR3 comprises 13 residues. The V gene lost 0 bases and the J gene lost 8 bases, with 9 bases spanning the gap. CDR1 is SGDLS and CDR2 is YYNGEE in the germline V gene. CDR3 loop: CASSVVNSHEQFF. The CDR3 bases are TGTGCCAGCAGCGTAGTTAACAGCCATGAGCAGTTCTTC.

This clonotype has ten or more counts. V is TRBV4-1 and J is TRBJ2-5; TRBD2 matches 8 bases. This CDR3 is 17 amino acids long. V gave up 3 bases and J gave up 6 bases; unmatched junction bases: 15. Germline assignment: CDR1 MGHRA and CDR2 YSYEKL. The DNA for the CDR3 is TGCGCCAGCAGCCAGTCCCCGACCGGGACTAGTGAACAGACCCAGTACTTC. Its protein product is CASSQSPTGTSEQTQYF.